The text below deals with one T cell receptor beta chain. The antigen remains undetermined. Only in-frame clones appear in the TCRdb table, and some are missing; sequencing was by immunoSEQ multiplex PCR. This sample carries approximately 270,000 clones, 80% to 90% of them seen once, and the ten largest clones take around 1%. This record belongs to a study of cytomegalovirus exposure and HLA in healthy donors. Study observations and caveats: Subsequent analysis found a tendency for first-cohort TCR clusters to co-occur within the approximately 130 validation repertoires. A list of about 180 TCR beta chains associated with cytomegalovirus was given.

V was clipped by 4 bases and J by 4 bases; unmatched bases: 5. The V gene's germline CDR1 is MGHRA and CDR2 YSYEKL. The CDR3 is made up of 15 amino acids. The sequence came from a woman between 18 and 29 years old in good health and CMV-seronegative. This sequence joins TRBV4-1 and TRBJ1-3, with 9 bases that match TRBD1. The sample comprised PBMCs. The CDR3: CASSLSDRGGNTIYF. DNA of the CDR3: TGCGCCAGCAGCCTATCGGACAGGGGAGGAAACACCATATATTTT.